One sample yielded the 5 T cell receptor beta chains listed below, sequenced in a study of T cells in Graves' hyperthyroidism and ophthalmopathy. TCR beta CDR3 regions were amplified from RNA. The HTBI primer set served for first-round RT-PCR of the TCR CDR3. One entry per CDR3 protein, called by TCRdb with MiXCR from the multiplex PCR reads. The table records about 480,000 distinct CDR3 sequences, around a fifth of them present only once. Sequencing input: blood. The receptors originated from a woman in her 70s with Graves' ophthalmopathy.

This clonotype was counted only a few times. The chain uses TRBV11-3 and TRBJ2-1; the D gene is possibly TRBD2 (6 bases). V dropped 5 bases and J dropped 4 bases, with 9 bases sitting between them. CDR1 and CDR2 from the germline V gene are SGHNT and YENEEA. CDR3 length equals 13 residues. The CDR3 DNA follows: TGTGCCAGCAGCCGCGGGGTTTACAATGAGCAGTTCTTC. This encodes CASSRGVYNEQFF.

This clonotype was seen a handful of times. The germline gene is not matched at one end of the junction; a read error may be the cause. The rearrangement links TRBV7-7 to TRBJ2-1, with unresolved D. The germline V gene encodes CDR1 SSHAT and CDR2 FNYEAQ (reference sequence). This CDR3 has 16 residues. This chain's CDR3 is CASSLLPGPSYNEQFF. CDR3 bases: TGTGCTAGCAGCTTATTACCGGGCCCCTCCTACAATGAGCAGTTCTTC.

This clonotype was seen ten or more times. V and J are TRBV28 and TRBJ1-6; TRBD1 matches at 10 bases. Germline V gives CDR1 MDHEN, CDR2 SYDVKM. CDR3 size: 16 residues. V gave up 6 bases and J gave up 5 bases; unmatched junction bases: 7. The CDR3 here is CASSSRQGANNSPLHF. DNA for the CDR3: TGTGCCAGCAGCTCAAGACAGGGGGCTAATAATTCACCCCTCCACTTT.

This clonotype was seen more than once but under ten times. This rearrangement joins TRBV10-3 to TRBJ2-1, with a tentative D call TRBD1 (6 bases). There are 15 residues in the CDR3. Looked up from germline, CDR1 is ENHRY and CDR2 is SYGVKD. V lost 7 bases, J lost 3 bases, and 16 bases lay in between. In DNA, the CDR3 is TGTGCCATCATGGGGGCCCAAGGGAGCTACAATGAGCAGTTCTTC. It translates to CAIMGAQGSYNEQFF.

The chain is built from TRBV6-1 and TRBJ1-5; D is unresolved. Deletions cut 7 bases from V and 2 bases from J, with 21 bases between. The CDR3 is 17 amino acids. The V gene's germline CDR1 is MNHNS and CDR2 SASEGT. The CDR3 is CASKQPGQRVGNQPQHF. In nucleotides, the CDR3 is TGTGCCAGCAAACAGCCGGGCCAACGTGTCGGCAATCAGCCCCAGCATTTT.